The sequence of this T cell receptor beta chain was determined in a study of T cells in Graves' hyperthyroidism and ophthalmopathy. The study, taken as a whole, reports: Blood also showed most of the thyroid clonotypes that were expanded above 0.001. Model output signaled ophthalmopathy a median roughly 6.5 months ahead of onset.

If no ophthalmopathy progression occurred within 18 months, Graves' hyperthyroidism was stable. In patients aged 18 to 65, hyperthyroidism was newly diagnosed, with duration under 2 months. Regions amplified from RNA transcripts were the TCR beta CDR3 regions. Initially, a first-round RT-PCR of the TCR CDR3 employed the HTBI primer set. TCRdb processed the multiplex PCR reads anew with MiXCR; each CDR3 protein has one entry. In the table there are about 590,000 distinct CDR3 sequences, approximately 15% of which are singletons. This clonotype has at least ten counts. What it binds is unknown. The germline V gene encodes CDR1 ENHRY and CDR2 SYGVKD. This CDR3 spans 15 amino acids. With 3 bases clipped from V and 1 base from J, the junction kept 4 bases outside the gene matches.

This clonotype originated in a woman younger than 45 with Graves' hyperthyroidism. The specimen sequenced was blood. The chain employs TRBV10-3 and TRBJ2-5; 8 bases fit TRBD2. The DNA of the CDR3 is TGTGCCATCAGTGAACGGGGACTAGGCCAAGAGACCCAGTACTTC. Its translation is CAISERGLGQETQYF.